The 26 T cell receptor beta chains below come from one sample, sequenced in a study of post-analysis software for immune sequencing data (dated by TCRdb to 2014 to 2015). No antigen is known for these receptors. Receptor libraries were prepared by PCR. Sequencing took place on an Illumina HiSeq 2500. Unique molecular identifiers were incorporated into TCR beta cDNA libraries to reduce PCR and sequencing biases. TCRdb handled the public reads itself, with Q25 trimming in fastp and clone calling in MiXCR, and kept productive beta chains. One record per CDR3 amino acid sequence lists the most common genes and DNA. The sample table contains hundreds of thousands of distinct CDR3 sequences; only one count was recorded for 25% to 30% of them. The ten largest make up around 0.55% of the sample. Results and caveats for the whole study, not just this receptor: Significantly higher frequencies in patients than in controls were found for five or six TRBV segments, including TRBV5-6, TRBV5-1 and TRBV20-1.

Sequencing was carried out using blood. These receptors were taken from a girl aged 10 to 17 with multiple sclerosis.

CDR3 amino acids: CSARDLETGGLAGPQETQYF. In DNA form, the CDR3 reads TGCAGTGCTAGAGATTTAGAGACAGGGGGCTTAGCGGGCCCCCAAGAGACCCAGTACTTC. This sequence joins TRBV20-1 and TRBJ2-5; 10 positions match TRBD1. CDR1 and CDR2 (germline): DFQATT, SNEGSKA (reference sequence). J gave up 1 base and V 0 bases, and 17 bases lay outside the gene matches. This CDR3 region has 20 residues.

Ten or more counts support this clonotype. The chain is built from TRBV7-2 and TRBJ2-7; no reliable D call. Germline V CDR1 and CDR2: SGHTA, FQGNSA. The V gene lost 6 bases and the J gene lost 1 base, with 7 bases spanning the gap. The CDR3 has 12 amino acids. The CDR3 region is CASSSESYEQYF. DNA of the CDR3: TGTGCCAGCAGTTCCGAGTCCTACGAGCAGTACTTC.

The rearrangement joins TRBV28 to TRBJ2-3; D call uncertain. CDR3 length equals 11 residues. Per the germline V gene, CDR1 is MDHEN and CDR2 is SYDVKM. Between the trimmed V and J ends, which lost 8 bases and 6 bases, there was a span of 9 bases. The CDR3 reads CASSNPDTQYF. CDR3 coding DNA: TGTGCCAGCTCAAATCCCGATACGCAGTATTTT.

This clonotype was seen only a few times. V and J are TRBV20-1 and TRBJ2-5; possibly TRBD1 for D (5 bases). CDR1 is DFQATT and CDR2 is SNEGSKA in the germline V gene (reference sequence). CDR3 length: 14 amino acids. Trimming took off 1 base at V and 0 bases at J, with 9 bases between the two ends. The CDR3 DNA follows: TGCAGTGCTAGAGTCCCAGGGAACCAAGAGACCCAGTACTTC. Protein: CSARVPGNQETQYF.

This clonotype was seen a few times. V gene TRBV7-2 combines with J gene TRBJ2-3; the D is unclear. CDR1 is SGHTA and CDR2 is FQGNSA in the germline V gene. There are 14 residues in the CDR3. V was trimmed by 1 base and J by 2 bases, leaving 7 bases between them. CDR3 bases: TGTGCCAGCAGCTTAGTCCGATTCACAGATACGCAGTATTTT. It specifies CASSLVRFTDTQYF.

This clonotype has just a few counts. This rearrangement joins TRBV15 to TRBJ1-1; unclear D gene. The CDR3 totals 14 residues. V was pared by 3 bases and J by 0 bases, with 8 bases between. Germline-derived CDR1 and CDR2 are LNHNV and YYDKDF (reference sequence). CDR3 region: CATSRSGLNTEAFF. In nucleotides, the CDR3 is TGTGCCACCAGCAGGTCAGGACTGAACACTGAAGCTTTCTTT. The variable domain in full, with the rest retrieved from reference TRBV15 and TRBJ1-1, is DAMVIQNPRYQVTQFGKPVTLSCSQTLNHNVMYWYQQKSSQAPKLLFHYYDKDFNNEADTPDNFQSRRPNTSFCFLDIRSPGLGDTAMYLCATSRSGLNTEAFFGQGTRLTVV.

V usage is TRBV20-1 and J usage is TRBJ2-2; either TRBD1 or TRBD2 may supply D (5 bases each). Trimming took off 0 bases at V and 3 bases at J, with 17 bases between the two ends. CDR3 length: 17 amino acids. Germline assignment: CDR1 DFQATT and CDR2 SNEGSKA (reference sequence). CDR3 DNA: TGCAGTGCTAGAGATTCCTTTCGCCAGGGAGACACCGGGGAGCTGTTTTTT. It translates to CSARDSFRQGDTGELFF.

The chain carries TRBV20-1 and TRBJ1-5; no reliable D call. Germline V gene data show CDR1 as DFQATT and CDR2 as SNEGSKA (reference sequence). The CDR3 consists of 15 residues. Trimming removed 6 bases from V and 1 base from J, with 16 bases in between. CDR3 bases: TGCAGTGCCATGGCGGGGTCGGGGAGCAATCAGCCCCAGCATTTT. Translation gives CSAMAGSGSNQPQHF.

The rearrangement joins TRBV12-3 or TRBV12-4 to TRBJ2-4; TRBD1 or TRBD2 may be the D gene (5 bases each). This CDR3 contains 15 residues. V lost 7 bases and J 7 bases, leaving 20 bases between the germline ends. The CDR3 DNA sequence: TGTGCCAGCAACACCTACCTAGAGGGGTGGAACATTCAGTACTTC. Encoded protein: CASNTYLEGWNIQYF.

The chain combines TRBV12-5 with TRBJ2-2; D not certain. Germline values: CDR1 LGHNT, CDR2 FRNRAP. The CDR3 has 16 amino acids. V was cut by 6 bases and J by 5 bases, with 19 bases left in between. CDR3 protein: CASGSMMDLSTGELFF. CDR3 sequence (DNA): TGTGCTAGTGGCTCGATGATGGACCTTTCGACCGGGGAGCTGTTTTTT.

The V gene is TRBV20-1, the J gene TRBJ2-7; TRBD1 agrees at 8 bases. In germline, CDR1 is DFQATT, CDR2 SNEGSKA (reference sequence). Losses at the gene ends were 5 bases for V and 2 bases for J; bases not matched to a gene: 5. This CDR3 has 13 amino acids. CDR3 sequence: CSAWDRQTYEQYF. CDR3 nucleotides: TGCAGTGCTTGGGACAGGCAAACCTACGAGCAGTACTTC.

This clonotype occurred a few times. V and J are TRBV29-1 and TRBJ1-4, with 8 positions matching TRBD1. V was pared by 6 bases and J by 8 bases, with 8 bases of the junction left unmatched. The CDR3 contains 13 residues. Germline CDR1 SQVTM, CDR2 ANQGSEA. The CDR3 nucleotides read TGCAGCGTACTCAGGGGGCGAGGGGAAAAACTGTTTTTT. This translates into CSVLRGRGEKLFF.

This clonotype was seen more than once but under ten times. The chain carries TRBV12-3 or TRBV12-4 and TRBJ1-2, with TRBD1 identical over 7 bases. The CDR3 runs to 19 residues. V dropped 6 bases and J dropped 4; count of bases not matched to a gene: 23. The CDR3, as DNA: TGTGCCAGCAGCTTACGCACGACCGGGACAGTAGGGTCTGCCTATGGCTACACCTTC. Translation gives CASSLRTTGTVGSAYGYTF.

A few counts support this clonotype. This chain connects TRBV10-3 to TRBJ1-4, with a weak D call TRBD1 (6 bases). This CDR3 contains 16 residues. V was trimmed by 3 bases and J by 8 bases, leaving 19 bases between them. Germline assignment: CDR1 ENHRY and CDR2 SYGVKD. Here the CDR3 DNA reads TGTGCCATCAGTGAACCCGGTGGGGGCGGAAGGGAAAAACTGTTTTTT. It yields the protein CAISEPGGGGREKLFF.

This chain connects TRBV12-3 or TRBV12-4 to TRBJ2-7; D might be TRBD1 (7 bases). The CDR3 loop spans 14 amino acids. V was shortened by 6 bases and J by 3 bases, with 15 bases between the two germline ends. The DNA of the CDR3 is TGTGCCAGCAGCCCCAGGGGGGAAATCTACGAGCAGTACTTC. This gives the protein CASSPRGEIYEQYF.

The chain recombines TRBV20-1 with TRBJ2-7; the D is unclear. V gave up 3 bases and J gave up 6 bases, with 15 bases separating them. This CDR3 has 13 amino acids. Germline-derived CDR1 and CDR2 are DFQATT and SNEGSKA (reference sequence). The CDR3 DNA reads TGCAGTGCTAGGGGCCTCGGTGAGCCCGAGCAGTACTTC. This sequence encodes CSARGLGEPEQYF.

To note about this clonotype: A read error is possible here, since a much larger clone lies one base away. The V and J genes are TRBV7-9 and TRBJ2-5; 7 bases fit TRBD1. The DNA end lines up better with TRBJ2-7; the J call may be wrong. The CDR3 totals 14 residues. The germline V gene encodes CDR1 SEHNR and CDR2 FQNEAQ (reference sequence). CDR3 nucleotide sequence: TGTGCCGGCAGCCCACAGGGGAGAGTCTACGAGCAGTACTTC. Protein: CAGSPQGRVYEQYF.

This clonotype was observed a few times. V usage is TRBV27 and J usage is TRBJ1-6; the D gene is possibly TRBD1 (5 bases). Deletions cut 6 bases from V and 0 bases from J, with 24 bases between. CDR1 and CDR2 (germline): MNHEY, SMNVEV (reference sequence). The CDR3 extends over 20 amino acids. CDR3 in amino acids: CASRSVLGASRSSYNSPLHF. The CDR3 region has the DNA TGTGCCAGCAGGTCCGTATTAGGGGCCAGCCGGAGCTCCTATAATTCACCCCTCCACTTT.

In this sample, this clonotype turned up many times. The genes are TRBV24-1 and TRBJ2-1, with 8 bases fitting TRBD2. This CDR3 has 15 amino acids. The junction had 2 bases not matched to a gene; V was cut back by 3 bases and J by 2 bases. Germline-derived CDR1 and CDR2 are KGHDR and SFDVKD. DNA for the CDR3: TGTGCCACCAGTGATCTACTAGCGGCCTACAATGAGCAGTTCTTC. It yields the protein CATSDLLAAYNEQFF.

The rearrangement joins TRBV4-2 to TRBJ2-5, with D possibly matching TRBD2 (6 bases). The length of the CDR3 is 18 residues. V was trimmed by 1 base and J by 1 base, leaving 19 bases between them. From germline, CDR1 is LGHNA and CDR2 YNFKEQ. This CDR3 is CASSQALSGGAFQETQYF. In DNA, the CDR3 is TGTGCCAGCAGCCAAGCCCTATCCGGGGGAGCTTTCCAAGAGACCCAGTACTTC.

The V and J genes are TRBV24-1 and TRBJ2-4; D may correspond to TRBD1 or TRBD2 (6 bases each). Germline V CDR1 and CDR2: KGHDR, SFDVKD. This CDR3 has 15 residues. V was pared by 5 bases and J by 6 bases, with 16 bases between. The CDR3 DNA reads TGTGCCACCAGTGGATGGGGGGCCCGGGGAAACATTCAGTACTTC. This translates into CATSGWGARGNIQYF.

V usage is TRBV20-1 and J usage is TRBJ1-2, with D possibly TRBD1 on 5 matching bases. V dropped 3 bases and J dropped 7 bases, with 12 bases sitting between them. The CDR3 is 12 amino acids. Germline CDR1 is DFQATT and CDR2 is SNEGSKA (reference sequence). Here the CDR3 DNA reads TGCAGTGCTAGCCCAGGGAGTATTGGCTACACCTTC. It codes for CSASPGSIGYTF.

This clonotype has only a few counts. At one boundary the junction diverges from the germline segment, which might be a read error. This sequence joins TRBV4-1 and TRBJ2-1; no reliable D call. The CDR3 loop spans 14 amino acids. Germline CDR1 MGHRA, CDR2 YSYEKL. In DNA form, the CDR3 reads TGCGCCGGCAGCCAAGCAGTGGCCAACAATGAGCAGTTCTTC. This encodes CAGSQAVANNEQFF.

A few counts support this clonotype. This chain joins TRBV6-2 or TRBV6-3 and TRBJ2-3; possible D gene TRBD2, 6 bases. This CDR3 has 13 amino acids. The V gene lost 6 bases and the J gene lost 7 bases, with 14 bases spanning the gap. Germline values: CDR1 MNHEY, CDR2 SVGEGT. DNA of the CDR3: TGTGCCAGCAGCCCGAACCGGGAGCATACGCAGTATTTT. Protein product: CASSPNREHTQYF.

This clonotype was observed a handful of times. The CDR3 coding sequence is TGTGCCAGCAGCTCCGGGACAGGCGACTACAATGAGCAGTTCTTC. This gives the protein CASSSGTGDYNEQFF. The chain uses TRBV6-5 and TRBJ2-1; 8 bases are a match to TRBD1. The CDR3 consists of 15 residues. Germline CDR1 reads MNHEY; CDR2 reads SVGAGI. The V segment lost 6 bases and the J segment 3 bases; nucleotides outside the gene matches: 7.

Regarding this clonotype: At one of its ends the junction is not consistent with the germline gene, which may arise from a read error. The chain has TRBV5-6 and TRBJ2-3; TRBD1 matches at 7 bases. Germline loops: CDR1 SGHDT, CDR2 YYEEEE. The CDR3 loop spans 15 amino acids. The DNA of the CDR3 is TGTGCCAGCAGCTTGGGGCAGGGGGACACAGATGCGCAGTATTTT. Translating gives CASSLGQGDTDAQYF.